This TCR beta chain was recovered during a study of blood T cell repertoires in COVID-19. Overall study context: Collection of acute and convalescent COVID-19 samples took place in the United States, Italy and Spain. T cells, B-cell-depleted T cells, or PBMCs provided the cDNA or gDNA that served as material.

With V trimmed by 5 bases and J by 2 bases, 1 base remained unmatched. Per the germline V gene, CDR1 is MGHRA and CDR2 is YSYEKL. This CDR3 spans 15 amino acids. Per the original data handling: Reference gene primer amplification yielded estimated nucleated cell counts. Clones were sequenced by immunoSEQ multiplex PCR, and TCRdb holds only the in-frame ones, with some missing. That table supplies the V and J calls and clone size; D and trimming were determined from the DNA. Among 75,000 or so clones, 88% were seen once, and the ten largest hold more than 25%. Source material: peripheral blood. The TCR sequence derives from a man in his fifties or sixties with acute or convalescent COVID-19. This chain joins TRBV4-1 and TRBJ2-5, with 14 positions matching TRBD2. CDR3 sequence: CASSRLAGGQETQYF. The CDR3 bases are TGCGCCAGCAGCAGACTAGCGGGGGGGCAAGAGACCCAGTACTTC.